Following are 10 T cell receptor beta chains from one sample sequenced in a study of blood T cell repertoires in COVID-19. Assay: immunoSEQ multiplex PCR; the TCRdb copy retains only in-frame clones and omits some. This sample has roughly 260,000 clones, with about 90% found just once. Sequencing was carried out using peripheral blood. The source is a person in their late teens or twenties with COVID-19, enrolled during active disease.

The chain employs TRBV19 and TRBJ2-7; 9 nucleotides align to TRBD1. J lost 3 bases, V lost 8 bases, and 5 bases had no gene match. CDR1 LNHDA and CDR2 SQIVND come from the germline V gene (reference sequence). CDR3 length equals 13 residues. The CDR3 region has the DNA TGTGCCAGTGGACCGGGACAGGGCTACGAGCAGTACTTC. Translation gives CASGPGQGYEQYF.

The DNA for the CDR3 is TGTGCCAGCAGCCAAGGCGGGAGCAGCAACAATGAGCAGTTCTTC. It specifies CASSQGGSSNNEQFF. The V gene is TRBV3-1 (or the pseudogene TRBV3-2), the J gene TRBJ2-1, with TRBD2 matching 7 bases. The J segment lost 5 bases and the V segment lost 1 base, leaving 5 bases of the junction unmatched. CDR1 and CDR2 from the germline V gene are LGHDT and YNNKEL (reference sequence). The CDR3 length is 15 residues.

This clone appeared a single time. The chain recombines TRBV24-1 with TRBJ1-4; D unclear. CDR1 and CDR2 from the germline V gene are KGHDR and SFDVKD. The length of the CDR3 is 12 residues. Trimming cost V 5 bases and J 8 bases, with 8 bases left between them. The CDR3 DNA reads TGTGCCACCAGTGCGGCAGGAGAAAAACTGTTTTTT. Its translation is CATSAAGEKLFF.

This clone was seen a single time. The chain joins TRBV11-2 to TRBJ2-3, with 10 bases that match TRBD1. The germline gives CDR1 SGHAT, CDR2 FQNNGV. This CDR3 comprises 16 residues. The V segment lost 4 bases and the J segment 0 bases; nucleotides outside the gene matches: 4. CDR3 bases: TGTGCCAGCAGCTCCCGGACAGGGGGAAGCACAGATACGCAGTATTTT. It specifies CASSSRTGGSTDTQYF. Together with reference TRBV11-2 and TRBJ2-3, the CDR3 gives the full variable domain: EAGVAQSPRYKIIEKRQSVAFWCNPISGHATLYWYQQILGQGPKLLIQFQNNGVVDDSQLPKDRFSAERLKGVDSTLKIQPAKLEDSAVYLCASSSRTGGSTDTQYFGPGTRLTVL.

The chain uses TRBV3-1 (or the pseudogene TRBV3-2) and TRBJ2-2; D gene ambiguous. CDR1 is LGHDT, CDR2 YNNKEL, per germline (reference sequence). The CDR3 runs 13 residues. Trimming left V 3 bases short and J 6 bases short, with 8 bases between. The CDR3 bases are TGTGCCAGCAGCCAGTTAGTTGCCGGGGAGCTGTTTTTT. Protein: CASSQLVAGELFF.

The chain recombines TRBV6-1 with TRBJ1-1; 8 bases are a match to TRBD1. V shed 2 bases, J shed 1 base, and the junction held 3 bases outside the gene matches. Germline CDR1 reads MNHNS; CDR2 reads SASEGT. The CDR3 contains 15 residues. CDR3 nucleotides: TGTGCCAGCAGTGAATTTGGACAGGGGAACACTGAAGCTTTCTTT. This sequence encodes CASSEFGQGNTEAFF.

This rearrangement joins TRBV28 to TRBJ1-2; D may be TRBD1 (5 bases). The CDR3 runs to 13 residues. V shed 7 bases and J shed 6 bases, with 15 bases lying between them. From germline, CDR1 is MDHEN and CDR2 SYDVKM. The CDR3: CASKWGREDGYTF. The DNA of the CDR3 is TGTGCCAGCAAGTGGGGGAGGGAGGATGGCTACACCTTC.

In this sample, this clone turned up once. The chain couples TRBV5-6 to TRBJ1-2, with D possibly TRBD1 on 5 matching bases. The CDR3 length is 15 residues. Germline V gene lookup returns CDR1 SGHDT and CDR2 YYEEEE. V gave up 4 bases and J gave up 6 bases, with 19 bases separating them. The CDR3 loop is CASSTRDSRRNGYTF. The CDR3 nucleotides are TGTGCCAGCAGCACCAGGGACTCCAGGAGGAATGGCTACACCTTC. The full variable domain, its missing parts supplied by reference TRBV5-6 and TRBJ1-2, is DAGVTQSPTHLIKTRGQQVTLRCSPKSGHDTVSWYQQALGQGPQFIFQYYEEEERQRGNFPDRFSGHQFPNYSSELNVNALLLGDSALYLCASSTRDSRRNGYTFGSGTRLTVV.

The sample holds one count of this clone. The V call is TRBV29-1, the J call TRBJ2-7, with a possible D match to TRBD2 (6 bases). Germline CDR1 and CDR2: SQVTM and ANQGSEA. V dropped 3 bases and J dropped 4 bases, with 13 bases sitting between them. This CDR3 is built from 13 residues. The CDR3 sequence is CSVEGREPYEQYF. DNA of the CDR3: TGCAGCGTTGAGGGACGGGAGCCTTACGAGCAGTACTTC.

V gene TRBV30 combines with J gene TRBJ1-5; D is uncertain. CDR3 size: 12 residues. CDR1 is GTSNPN and CDR2 is SVGIG in the germline V gene (reference sequence). V was clipped by 3 bases and J by 13 bases, with 16 bases between them. The CDR3 DNA follows: TGTGCCTGGAGCCTCTCACACCAAGATCAGCATTTT. Translating gives CAWSLSHQDQHF.